This T cell receptor beta chain came from a study of early T cells in non-severe SARS-CoV-2 infection. General study results and limits: Anti-spike CD8 responses were favored in VDJdb matching, and private and CD4 specificities were missed.

Researchers attached unique molecular identifiers to individual cDNA molecules. TCRdb re-derived calls from the 5' RACE reads in MiXCR, one entry per CDR3 protein. Altogether about 77,000 distinct CDR3 sequences are present, more than 9% being singletons, with the ten largest covering about 4.8%. This CDR3 has 14 amino acids. Germline CDR1 MGHDK, CDR2 SYGVNS. Trimming cost V 6 bases and J 2 bases, with 14 bases left between them. This clonotype was detected ten times or more. Antigen unknown. The sequence derives from an adult who was a healthcare worker with PCR-confirmed SARS-CoV-2 infection or an uninfected control (not recorded which). V gene TRBV25-1 combines with J gene TRBJ2-7; D unresolved. Sequenced: whole blood. CDR3 amino acids: CASSSPVPPYEQYF. In DNA, the CDR3 is TGTGCCAGCAGCAGTCCAGTTCCCCCCTACGAGCAGTACTTC.